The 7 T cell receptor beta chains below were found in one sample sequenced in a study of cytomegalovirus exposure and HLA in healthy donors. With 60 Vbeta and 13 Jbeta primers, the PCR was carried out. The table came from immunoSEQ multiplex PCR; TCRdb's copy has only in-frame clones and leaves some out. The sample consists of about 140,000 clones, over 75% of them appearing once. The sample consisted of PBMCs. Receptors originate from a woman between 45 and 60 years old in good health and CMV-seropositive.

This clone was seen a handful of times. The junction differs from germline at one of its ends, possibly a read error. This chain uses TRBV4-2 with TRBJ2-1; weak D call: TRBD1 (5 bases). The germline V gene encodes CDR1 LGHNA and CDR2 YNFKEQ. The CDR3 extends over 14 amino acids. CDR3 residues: CASSQGGSSNEQFF. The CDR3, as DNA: TGTGCCAGCTCCCAGGGTGGCTCCTCCAATGAGCAGTTCTTC.

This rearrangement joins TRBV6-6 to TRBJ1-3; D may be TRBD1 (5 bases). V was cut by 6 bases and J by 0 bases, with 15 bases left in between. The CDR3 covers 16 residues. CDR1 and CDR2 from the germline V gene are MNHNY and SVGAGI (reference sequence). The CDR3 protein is CASRRDSSSSGNTIYF. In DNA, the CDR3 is TGTGCCAGCAGGCGTGACAGTTCGAGCTCTGGAAACACCATATATTTT.

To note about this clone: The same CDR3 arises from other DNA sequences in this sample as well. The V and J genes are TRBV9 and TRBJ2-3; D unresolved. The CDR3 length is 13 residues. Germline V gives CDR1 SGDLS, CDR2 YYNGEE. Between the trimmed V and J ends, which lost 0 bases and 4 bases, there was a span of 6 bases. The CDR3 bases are TGTGCCAGCAGCGTAGGGAGCCCAGATACGCAGTATTTT. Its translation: CASSVGSPDTQYF.

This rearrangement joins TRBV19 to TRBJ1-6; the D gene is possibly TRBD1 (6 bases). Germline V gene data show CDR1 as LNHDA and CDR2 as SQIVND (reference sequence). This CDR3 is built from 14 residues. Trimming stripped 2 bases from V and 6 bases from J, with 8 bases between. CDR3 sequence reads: CASSIQQGNSPLHF. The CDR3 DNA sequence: TGTGCCAGTAGTATACAACAGGGTAATTCACCCCTCCACTTT.

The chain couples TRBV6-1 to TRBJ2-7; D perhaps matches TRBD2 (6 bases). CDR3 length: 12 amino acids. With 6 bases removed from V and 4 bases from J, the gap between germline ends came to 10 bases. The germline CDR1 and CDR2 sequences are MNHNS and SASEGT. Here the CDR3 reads CASRGDFYEQYF. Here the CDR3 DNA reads TGTGCCAGCAGGGGGGACTTTTACGAGCAGTACTTC.

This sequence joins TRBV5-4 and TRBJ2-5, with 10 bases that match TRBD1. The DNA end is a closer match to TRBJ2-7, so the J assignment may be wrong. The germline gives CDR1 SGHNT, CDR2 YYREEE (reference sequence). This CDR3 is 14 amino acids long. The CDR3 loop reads CASSRDRGRYEQYF. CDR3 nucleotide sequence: TGTGCCAGCAGTCGGGACAGGGGAAGGTACGAGCAGTACTTC.

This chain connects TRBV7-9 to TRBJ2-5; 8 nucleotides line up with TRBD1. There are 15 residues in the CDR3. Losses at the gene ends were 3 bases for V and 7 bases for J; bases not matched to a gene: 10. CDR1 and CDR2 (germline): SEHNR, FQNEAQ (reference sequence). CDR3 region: CASSLGSGGAGTQYF. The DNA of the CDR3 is TGTGCCAGCAGCTTGGGGTCAGGGGGCGCGGGGACCCAGTACTTC.